This TCR beta chain was identified during a study of blood T cell repertoires in COVID-19. Across the study: From the United States, Italy and Spain came samples of acute and convalescent COVID-19. PBMCs, B-cell-depleted T cells, or T cells provided the cDNA or gDNA that made up the material.

Original data processing: Amplification with reference gene primers provided the estimates of nucleated cell counts. The data were produced by immunoSEQ multiplex PCR, yet TCRdb's version contains in-frame clones alone and is incomplete. The V and J calls and clone size come from that table; D and trimming were worked out from the DNA. Of 250,000 to 350,000 clones in the sample, roughly 87% are singletons; the top ten hold roughly 2%. V trimming: 0 bases; J trimming: 6 bases; junction bases outside the gene matches: 5. Germline CDR1 SGDLS, CDR2 YYNGEE. The CDR3 has 14 residues. Material for sequencing was peripheral blood. This chain uses TRBV9 with TRBJ1-1; 7 positions agree with TRBD1. The sequence was collected from a woman between 50 and 59 years old who had recovered from COVID-19. The CDR3 DNA reads TGTGCCAGCAGCGTAGGAGGGGGCTGGGCTGAAGCTTTCTTT. This codes for CASSVGGGWAEAFF.